These 8 T cell receptor beta chains were sequenced from one sample in a study of CD8+ T cells in alopecia areata. Indicated treatment: oral pan-JAK inhibitor, 5-10 mg twice daily. As the sequencing template, cDNA was produced by extracting RNA and reverse transcribing it. Sequenced by immunoSEQ multiplex PCR; TCRdb stores in-frame clones only, minus some. The repertoire holds more than 90,000 clones, with 58% as singletons. The sample consisted of CD8+ T cells sorted from blood, taken at week 4, from a patient treated with tofacitinib. These TCRs come from a human donor with alopecia areata.

The chain uses TRBV5-1 and TRBJ2-5, with 12 bases that match TRBD2. Germline values: CDR1 SGHRS, CDR2 YFSETQ. This CDR3 has 15 amino acids. J gave up 4 bases and V 1 base, and 2 bases lay outside the gene matches. Written as DNA, the CDR3 is TGCGCCAGCAGCTTGACTAGCGGGGGGACAGAGACCCAGTACTTC. Translating it yields CASSLTSGGTETQYF. Variable domain in full (rest from reference TRBV5-1 and TRBJ2-5): KAGVTQTPRYLIKTRGQQVTLSCSPISGHRSVSWYQQTPGQGLQFLFEYFSETQRNKGNFPGRFSGRQFSNSRSEMNVSTLELGDSALYLCASSLTSGGTETQYFGPGTRLLVL.

The chain uses TRBV30 and TRBJ1-5; D is undetermined. In germline, CDR1 is GTSNPN, CDR2 SVGIG (reference sequence). The CDR3 is 13 residues long. The ends were cut back, 2 bases at V and 3 bases at J, with 8 bases in the middle. The CDR3 DNA follows: TGTGCCTGGAGTTTCAGGCCCAATCAGCCCCAGCATTTT. Translating gives CAWSFRPNQPQHF.

The table lists this clone with a count of one. This chain links TRBV30 with TRBJ1-5, with D tentatively TRBD1 (6 bases). The CDR3 length is 14 residues. V was trimmed by 3 bases and J by 4 bases, leaving 13 bases between them. CDR1 GTSNPN and CDR2 SVGIG come from the germline V gene (reference sequence). The CDR3 sequence: CAWRGWGTNQPQHF. The CDR3 coding sequence is TGTGCCTGGAGGGGCTGGGGGACAAATCAGCCCCAGCATTTT.

V is TRBV29-1 and J is TRBJ2-7; 9 bases line up with TRBD2. V shed 5 bases, J shed 2 bases, and the junction held 4 bases outside the gene matches. CDR3 length equals 13 residues. CDR1 and CDR2 from the germline V gene are SQVTM and ANQGSEA. CDR3 region: CSVPGGGAYEQYF. In DNA form, the CDR3 reads TGCAGCGTTCCCGGCGGGGGGGCCTACGAGCAGTACTTC.

This chain uses TRBV29-1 with TRBJ2-7; 13 bases map to TRBD2. CDR3 length: 16 residues. The V segment lost 4 bases and the J segment 2 bases; nucleotides outside the gene matches: 8. From germline, CDR1 is SQVTM and CDR2 ANQGSEA. CDR3 protein: CSVVWTSGGLAYEQYF. Written as DNA, the CDR3 is TGCAGCGTTGTATGGACTAGCGGGGGCCTCGCCTACGAGCAGTACTTC.

This clone has only a few counts. The chain joins TRBV9 to TRBJ2-5; weak D call: TRBD2 (6 bases). Per the germline V gene, CDR1 is SGDLS and CDR2 is YYNGEE. The V gene lost 3 bases and the J gene lost 4 bases, with 16 bases spanning the gap. There are 15 residues in the CDR3. The CDR3 DNA reads TGTGCCAGCAGCGCATACGGGGGAGGTGGAGAGACCCAGTACTTC. It translates to CASSAYGGGGETQYF.

The chain recombines TRBV27 with TRBJ2-3; no clear D gene. The CDR3 runs to 11 residues. The V gene lost 6 bases and the J gene lost 11 bases, with 12 bases spanning the gap. Germline assignment: CDR1 MNHEY and CDR2 SMNVEV (reference sequence). The CDR3: CASRGGPLQYF. In DNA, the CDR3 is TGTGCCAGCAGGGGTGGGCCTCTGCAGTATTTT.

The chain carries TRBV29-1 and TRBJ1-2; D ambiguous. From germline, CDR1 is SQVTM and CDR2 ANQGSEA. The CDR3 totals 11 residues. Trimming cost V 5 bases and J 4 bases, with 8 bases left between them. The DNA of the CDR3 is TGCAGCGTTCGGGCTCTCTATGGCTACACCTTC. It is translated as CSVRALYGYTF.